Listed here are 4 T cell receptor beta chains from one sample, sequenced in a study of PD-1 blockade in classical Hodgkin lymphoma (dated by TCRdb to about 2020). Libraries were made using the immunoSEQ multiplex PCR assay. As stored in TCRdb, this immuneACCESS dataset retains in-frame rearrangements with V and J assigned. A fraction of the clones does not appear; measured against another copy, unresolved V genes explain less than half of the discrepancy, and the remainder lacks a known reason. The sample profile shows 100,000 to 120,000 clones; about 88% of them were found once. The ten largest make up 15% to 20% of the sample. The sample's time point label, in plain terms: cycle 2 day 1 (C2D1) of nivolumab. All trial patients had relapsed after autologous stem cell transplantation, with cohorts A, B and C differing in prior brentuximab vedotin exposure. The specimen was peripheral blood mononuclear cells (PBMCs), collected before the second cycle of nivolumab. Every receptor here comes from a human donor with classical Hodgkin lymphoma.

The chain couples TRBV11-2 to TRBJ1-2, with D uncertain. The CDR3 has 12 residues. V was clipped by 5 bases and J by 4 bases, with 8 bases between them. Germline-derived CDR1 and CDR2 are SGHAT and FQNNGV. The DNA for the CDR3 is TGTGCCAGCAGCGCAAAGTCCTATGGCTACACCTTC. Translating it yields CASSAKSYGYTF. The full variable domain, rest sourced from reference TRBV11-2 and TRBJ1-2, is EAGVAQSPRYKIIEKRQSVAFWCNPISGHATLYWYQQILGQGPKLLIQFQNNGVVDDSQLPKDRFSAERLKGVDSTLKIQPAKLEDSAVYLCASSAKSYGYTFGSGTRLTVV.

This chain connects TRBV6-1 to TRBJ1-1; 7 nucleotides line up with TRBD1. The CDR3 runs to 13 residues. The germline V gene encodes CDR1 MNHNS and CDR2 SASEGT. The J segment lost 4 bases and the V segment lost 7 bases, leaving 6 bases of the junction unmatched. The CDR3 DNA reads TGTGCCAGCAATATACAGGGGAGCACTGAAGCTTTCTTT. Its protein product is CASNIQGSTEAFF.

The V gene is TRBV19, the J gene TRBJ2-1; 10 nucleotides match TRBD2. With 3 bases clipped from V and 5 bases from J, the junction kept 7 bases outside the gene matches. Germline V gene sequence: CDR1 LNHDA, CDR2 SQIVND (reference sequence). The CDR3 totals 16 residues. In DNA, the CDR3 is TGTGCCAGTAGTATTCTGTTCCTAGCGGGAGACAATGAGCAGTTCTTC. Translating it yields CASSILFLAGDNEQFF. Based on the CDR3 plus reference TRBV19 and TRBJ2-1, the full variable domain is DGGITQSPKYLFRKEGQNVTLSCEQNLNHDAMYWYRQDPGQGLRLIYYSQIVNDFQKGDIAEGYSVSREKKESFPLTVTSAQKNPTAFYLCASSILFLAGDNEQFFGPGTRLTVL.

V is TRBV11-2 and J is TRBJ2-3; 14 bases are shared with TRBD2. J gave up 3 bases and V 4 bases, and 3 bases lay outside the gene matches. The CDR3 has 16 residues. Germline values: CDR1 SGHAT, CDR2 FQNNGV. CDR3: CASSWGLAGETDTQYF. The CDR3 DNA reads TGTGCCAGCAGCTGGGGACTAGCGGGAGAAACAGATACGCAGTATTTT.